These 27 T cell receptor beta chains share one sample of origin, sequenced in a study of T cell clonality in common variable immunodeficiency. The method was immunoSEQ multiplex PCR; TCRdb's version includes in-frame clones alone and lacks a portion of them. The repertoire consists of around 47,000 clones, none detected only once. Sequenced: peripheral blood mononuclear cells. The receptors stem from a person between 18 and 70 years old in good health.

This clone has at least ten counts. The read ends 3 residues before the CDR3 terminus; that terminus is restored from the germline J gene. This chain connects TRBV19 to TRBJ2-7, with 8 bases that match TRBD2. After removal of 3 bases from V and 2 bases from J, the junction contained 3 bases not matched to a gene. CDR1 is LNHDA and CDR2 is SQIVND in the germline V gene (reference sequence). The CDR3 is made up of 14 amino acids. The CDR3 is CASSITGGAYEQYF. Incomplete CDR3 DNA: TGTGCCAGTAGTATTACCGGGGGGGCCTACGAG.

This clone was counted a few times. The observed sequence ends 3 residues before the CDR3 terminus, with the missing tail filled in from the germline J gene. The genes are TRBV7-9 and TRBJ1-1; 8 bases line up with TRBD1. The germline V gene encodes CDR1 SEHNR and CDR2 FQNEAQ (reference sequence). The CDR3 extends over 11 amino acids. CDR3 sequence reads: CASSLTGGAFF. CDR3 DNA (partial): TGTGCCAGCAGCTTAACAGGGGGA.

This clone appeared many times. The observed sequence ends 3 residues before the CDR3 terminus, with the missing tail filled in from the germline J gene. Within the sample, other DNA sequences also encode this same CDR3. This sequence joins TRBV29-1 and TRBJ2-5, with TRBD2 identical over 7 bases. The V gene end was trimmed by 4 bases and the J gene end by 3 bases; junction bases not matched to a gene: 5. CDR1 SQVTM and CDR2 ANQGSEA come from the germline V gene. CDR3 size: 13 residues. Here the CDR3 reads CSVGGRGEETQYF. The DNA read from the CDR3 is TGCAGCGTTGGGGGTCGGGGGGAAGAGACC.

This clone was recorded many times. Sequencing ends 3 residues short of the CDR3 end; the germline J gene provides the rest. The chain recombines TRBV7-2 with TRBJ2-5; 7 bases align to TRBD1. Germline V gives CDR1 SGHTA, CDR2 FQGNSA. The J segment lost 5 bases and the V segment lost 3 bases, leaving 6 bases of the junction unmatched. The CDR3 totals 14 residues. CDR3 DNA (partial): TGTGCCAGCAGCTTCGACAGGGTAGATGAGACC. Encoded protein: CASSFDRVDET. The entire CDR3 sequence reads CASSFDRVDETQYF.

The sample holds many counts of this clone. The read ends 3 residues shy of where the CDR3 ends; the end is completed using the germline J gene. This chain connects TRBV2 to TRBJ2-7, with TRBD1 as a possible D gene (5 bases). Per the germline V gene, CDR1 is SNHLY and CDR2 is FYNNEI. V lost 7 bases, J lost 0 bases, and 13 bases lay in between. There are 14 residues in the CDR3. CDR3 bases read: TGTGCCAGCACCCAAGGCAGGGTCTCCTACGAG. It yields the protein CASTQGRVSYE. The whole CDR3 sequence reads CASTQGRVSYEQYF.

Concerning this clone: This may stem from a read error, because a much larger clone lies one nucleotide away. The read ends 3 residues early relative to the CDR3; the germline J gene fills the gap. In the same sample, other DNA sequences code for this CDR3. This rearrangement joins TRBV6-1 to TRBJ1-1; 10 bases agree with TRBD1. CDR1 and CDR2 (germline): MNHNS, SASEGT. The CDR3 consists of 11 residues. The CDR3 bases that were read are TGTGCCAGCAGTGGGGACAGGGGA. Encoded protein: CASSGDRG. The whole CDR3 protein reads CASSGDRGAFF.

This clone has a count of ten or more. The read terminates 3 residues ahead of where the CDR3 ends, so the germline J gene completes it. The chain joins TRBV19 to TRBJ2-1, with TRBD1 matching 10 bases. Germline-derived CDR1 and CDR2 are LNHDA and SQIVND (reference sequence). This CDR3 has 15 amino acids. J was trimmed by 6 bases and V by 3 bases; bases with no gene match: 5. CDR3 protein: CASSITGTGANEQFF. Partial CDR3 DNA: TGTGCCAGTAGTATTACCGGGACAGGGGCCAATGAG. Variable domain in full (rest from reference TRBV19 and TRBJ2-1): DGGITQSPKYLFRKEGQNVTLSCEQNLNHDAMYWYRQDPGQGLRLIYYSQIVNDFQKGDIAEGYSVSREKKESFPLTVTSAQKNPTAFYLCASSITGTGANEQFFGPGTRLTVL.

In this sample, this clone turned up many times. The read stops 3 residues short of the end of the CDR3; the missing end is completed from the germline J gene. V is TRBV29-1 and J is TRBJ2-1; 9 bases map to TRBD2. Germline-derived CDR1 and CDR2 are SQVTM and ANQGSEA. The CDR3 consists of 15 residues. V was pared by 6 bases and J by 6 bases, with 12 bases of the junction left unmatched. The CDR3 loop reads CSVPLGAGGLNEQFF. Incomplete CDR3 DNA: TGCAGCGTACCTTTGGGGGCGGGAGGGCTCAATGAG.

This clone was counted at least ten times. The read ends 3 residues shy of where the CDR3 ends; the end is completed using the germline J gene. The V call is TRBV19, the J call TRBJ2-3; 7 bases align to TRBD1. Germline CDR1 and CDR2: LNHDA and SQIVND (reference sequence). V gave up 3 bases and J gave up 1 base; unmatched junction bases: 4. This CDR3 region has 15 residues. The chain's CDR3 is CASSMRDSRTDTQYF. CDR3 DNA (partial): TGTGCCAGTAGTATGAGGGACAGTCGCACAGATACG.

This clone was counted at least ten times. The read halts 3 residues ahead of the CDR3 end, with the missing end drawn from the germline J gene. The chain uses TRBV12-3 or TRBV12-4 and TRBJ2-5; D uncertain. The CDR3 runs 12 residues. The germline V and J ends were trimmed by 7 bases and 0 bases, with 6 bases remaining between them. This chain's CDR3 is CASTDNQETQYF. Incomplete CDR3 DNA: TGTGCCAGCACCGACAACCAAGAGACC.

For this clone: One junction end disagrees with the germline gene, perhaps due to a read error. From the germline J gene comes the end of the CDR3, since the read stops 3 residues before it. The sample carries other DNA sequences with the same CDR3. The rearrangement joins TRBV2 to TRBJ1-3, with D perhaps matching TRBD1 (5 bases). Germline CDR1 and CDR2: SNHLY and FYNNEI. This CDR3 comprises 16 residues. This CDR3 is CASSEADSSSGNTIYF. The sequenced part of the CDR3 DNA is TGTGCCAGCAGTGAAGCTGACAGTAGCTCTGGAAACACA.

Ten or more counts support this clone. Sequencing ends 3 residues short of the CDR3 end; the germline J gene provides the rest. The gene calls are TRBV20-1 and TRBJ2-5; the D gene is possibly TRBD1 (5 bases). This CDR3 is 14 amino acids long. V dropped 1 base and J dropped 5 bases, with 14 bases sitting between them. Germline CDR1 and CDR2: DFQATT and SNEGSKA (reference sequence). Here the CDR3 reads CSARGYRSEETQYF. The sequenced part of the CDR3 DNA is TGCAGTGCTAGAGGTTACAGGTCGGAGGAGACC.

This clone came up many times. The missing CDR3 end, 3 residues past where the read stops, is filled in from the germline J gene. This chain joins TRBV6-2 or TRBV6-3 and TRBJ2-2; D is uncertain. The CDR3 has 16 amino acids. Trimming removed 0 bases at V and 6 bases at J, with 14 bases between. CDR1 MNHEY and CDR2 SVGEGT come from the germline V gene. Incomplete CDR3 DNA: TGTGCCAGCAGTTACTCAAGAATCCGGGTCCCCGGGGAG. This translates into CASSYSRIRVPGE. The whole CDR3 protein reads CASSYSRIRVPGELFF.

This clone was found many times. The chain's CDR3 is CASSLPTVYSNQPQHF. The DNA read from the CDR3 is TGCGCCAGCAGCCTACCAACAGTGTATAGCAATCAGCCC. The V gene is TRBV5-1, the J gene TRBJ1-5; D gene unclear. The CDR3 extends 3 residues past the end of the read, so its final part is completed from the germline J gene. The CDR3 is 16 amino acids. The V and J ends lost 4 bases and 0 bases respectively, with 14 bases between them. Germline-derived CDR1 and CDR2 are SGHRS and YFSETQ.

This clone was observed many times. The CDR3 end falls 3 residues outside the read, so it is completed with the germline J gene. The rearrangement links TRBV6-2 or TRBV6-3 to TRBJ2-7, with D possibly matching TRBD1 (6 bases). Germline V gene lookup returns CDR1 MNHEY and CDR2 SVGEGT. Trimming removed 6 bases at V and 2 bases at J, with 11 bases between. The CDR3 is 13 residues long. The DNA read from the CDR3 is TGTGCCAGCAGGATACAGGGTACCTACGAG. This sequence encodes CASRIQGTYE. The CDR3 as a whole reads CASRIQGTYEQYF.

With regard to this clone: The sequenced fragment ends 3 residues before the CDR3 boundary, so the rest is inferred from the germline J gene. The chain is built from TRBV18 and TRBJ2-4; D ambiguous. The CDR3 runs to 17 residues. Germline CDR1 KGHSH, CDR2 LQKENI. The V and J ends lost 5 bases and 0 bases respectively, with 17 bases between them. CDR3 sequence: CASSENHRASAKNIQYF. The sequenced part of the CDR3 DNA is TGTGCCAGCTCAGAGAACCATAGGGCATCAGCCAAAAACATT.

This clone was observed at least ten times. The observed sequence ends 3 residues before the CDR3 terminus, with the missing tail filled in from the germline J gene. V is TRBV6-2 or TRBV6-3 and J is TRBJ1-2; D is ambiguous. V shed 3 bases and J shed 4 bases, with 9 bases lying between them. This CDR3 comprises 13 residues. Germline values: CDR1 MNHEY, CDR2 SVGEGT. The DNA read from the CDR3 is TGTGCCAGCAGTTATGAAGGTACCTATGGC. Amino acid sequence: CASSYEGTYG. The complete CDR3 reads CASSYEGTYGYTF.

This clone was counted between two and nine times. CDR3 bases read: TGCGCCAGCAGCCTCCGGGCTAGTGGGGGGGAGACC. Its translation is CASSLRASGGET. The whole CDR3 reads CASSLRASGGETQYF. The rearrangement uses TRBV5-1 and TRBJ2-5, with D maybe TRBD2 (6 bases). Sequencing ends 3 residues short of the CDR3 end; the germline J gene provides the rest. Germline values: CDR1 SGHRS, CDR2 YFSETQ. The CDR3 loop spans 15 amino acids. V lost 4 bases and J lost 5, with 18 bases in between.

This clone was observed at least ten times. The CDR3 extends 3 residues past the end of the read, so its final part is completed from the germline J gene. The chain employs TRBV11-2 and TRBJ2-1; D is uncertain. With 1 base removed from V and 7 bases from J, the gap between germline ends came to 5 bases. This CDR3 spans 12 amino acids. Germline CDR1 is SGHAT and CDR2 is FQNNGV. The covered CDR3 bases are TGTGCCAGCAGCTTAGCCCATAATGAG. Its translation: CASSLAHNE. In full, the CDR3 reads CASSLAHNEQFF.

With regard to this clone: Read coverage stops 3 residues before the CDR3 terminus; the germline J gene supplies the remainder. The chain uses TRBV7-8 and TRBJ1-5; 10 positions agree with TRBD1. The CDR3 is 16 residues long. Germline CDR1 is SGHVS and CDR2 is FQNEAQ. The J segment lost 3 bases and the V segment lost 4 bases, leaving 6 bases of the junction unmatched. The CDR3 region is CASSSRQGALNQPQHF. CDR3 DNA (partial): TGTGCCAGCAGCTCCAGACAGGGGGCTCTCAATCAGCCC.

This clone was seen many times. CDR3 loop: CASSGTGGGDEKLFF. CDR3 DNA, as far as it was read: TGTGCCAGCAGTGGGACAGGGGGAGGGGATGAAAAA. The chain couples TRBV6-1 to TRBJ1-4; 10 positions agree with TRBD1. The DNA ends 3 residues before the CDR3 does, and the rest of the CDR3 is filled in from the germline J gene. Germline V CDR1 and CDR2: MNHNS, SASEGT. CDR3 size: 15 residues. V shed 4 bases, J shed 6 bases, and the junction held 5 bases outside the gene matches.

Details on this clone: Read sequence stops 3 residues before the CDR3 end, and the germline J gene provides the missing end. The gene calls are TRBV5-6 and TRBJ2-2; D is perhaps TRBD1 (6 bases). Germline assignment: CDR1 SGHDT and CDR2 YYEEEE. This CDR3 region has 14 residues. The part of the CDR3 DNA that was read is TGTGCCAGCAGCTTAGCGAACAGGGATTCACCG. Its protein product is CASSLANRDSP. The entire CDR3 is CASSLANRDSPLFF.

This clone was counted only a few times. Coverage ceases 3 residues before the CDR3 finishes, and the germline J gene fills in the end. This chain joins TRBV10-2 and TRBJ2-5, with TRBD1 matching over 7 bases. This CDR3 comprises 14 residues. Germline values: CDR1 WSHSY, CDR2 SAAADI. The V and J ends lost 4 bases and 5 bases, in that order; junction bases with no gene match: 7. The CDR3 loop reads CASSATGVVETQYF. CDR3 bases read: TGCGCCAGCAGTGCCACAGGGGTTGTGGAGACC.

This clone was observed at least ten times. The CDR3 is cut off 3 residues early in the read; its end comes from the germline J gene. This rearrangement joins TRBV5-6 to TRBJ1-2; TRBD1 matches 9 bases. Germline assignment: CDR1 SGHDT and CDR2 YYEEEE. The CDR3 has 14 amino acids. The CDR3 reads CASSYGQGTNGYTF. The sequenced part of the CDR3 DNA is TGTGCCAGCAGCTACGGACAGGGGACAAACGGC.

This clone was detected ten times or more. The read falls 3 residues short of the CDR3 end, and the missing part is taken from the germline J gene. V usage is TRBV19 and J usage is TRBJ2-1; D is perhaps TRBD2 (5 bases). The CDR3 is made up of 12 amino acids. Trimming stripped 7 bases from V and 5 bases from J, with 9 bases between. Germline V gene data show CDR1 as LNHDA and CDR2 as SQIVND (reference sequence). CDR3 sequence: CASIGADNEQFF. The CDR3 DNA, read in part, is TGTGCCAGTATCGGAGCGGACAATGAG.

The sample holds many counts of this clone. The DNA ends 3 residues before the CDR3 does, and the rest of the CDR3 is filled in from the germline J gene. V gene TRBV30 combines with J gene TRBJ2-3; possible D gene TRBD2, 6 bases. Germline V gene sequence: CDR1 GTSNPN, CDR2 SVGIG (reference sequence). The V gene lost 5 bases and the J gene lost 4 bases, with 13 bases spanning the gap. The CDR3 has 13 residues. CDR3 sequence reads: CAWELAGADTQYF. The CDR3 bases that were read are TGTGCCTGGGAACTAGCAGGCGCAGATACG.

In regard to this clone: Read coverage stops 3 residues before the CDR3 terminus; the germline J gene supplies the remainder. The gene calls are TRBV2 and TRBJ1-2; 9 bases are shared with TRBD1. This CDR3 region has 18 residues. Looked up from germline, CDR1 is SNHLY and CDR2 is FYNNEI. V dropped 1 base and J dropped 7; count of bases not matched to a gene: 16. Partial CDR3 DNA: TGTGCCAGCAGTGAAGTCCGGGACAGGGTTGGAGTAAGGGGTGGC. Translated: CASSEVRDRVGVRGG. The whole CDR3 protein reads CASSEVRDRVGVRGGYTF.